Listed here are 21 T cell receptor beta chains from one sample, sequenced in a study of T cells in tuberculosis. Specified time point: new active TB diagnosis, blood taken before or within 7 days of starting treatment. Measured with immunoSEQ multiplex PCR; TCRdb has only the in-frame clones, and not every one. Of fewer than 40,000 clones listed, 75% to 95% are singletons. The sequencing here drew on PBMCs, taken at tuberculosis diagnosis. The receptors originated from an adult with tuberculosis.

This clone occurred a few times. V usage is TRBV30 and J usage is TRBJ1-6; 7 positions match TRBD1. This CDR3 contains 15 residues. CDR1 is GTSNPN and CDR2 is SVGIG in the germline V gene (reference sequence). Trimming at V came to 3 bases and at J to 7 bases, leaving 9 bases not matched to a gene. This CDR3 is CAWRGPRQGNSPLHF. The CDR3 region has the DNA TGTGCCTGGAGAGGGCCCCGACAGGGAAATTCACCCCTCCACTTT. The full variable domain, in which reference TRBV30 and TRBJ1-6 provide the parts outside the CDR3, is SQTIHQWPATLVQPVGSPLSLECTVEGTSNPNLYWYRQAAGRGLQLLFYSVGIGQISSEVPQNLSASRPQDRQFILSSKKLLLSDSGFYLCAWRGPRQGNSPLHFGNGTRLTVT.

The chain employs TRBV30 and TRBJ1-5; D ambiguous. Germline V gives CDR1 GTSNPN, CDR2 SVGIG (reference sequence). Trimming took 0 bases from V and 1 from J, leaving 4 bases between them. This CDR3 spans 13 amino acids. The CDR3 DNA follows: TGTGCCTGGAGTGTGCAGAGCAATCAGCCCCAGCATTTT. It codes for CAWSVQSNQPQHF.

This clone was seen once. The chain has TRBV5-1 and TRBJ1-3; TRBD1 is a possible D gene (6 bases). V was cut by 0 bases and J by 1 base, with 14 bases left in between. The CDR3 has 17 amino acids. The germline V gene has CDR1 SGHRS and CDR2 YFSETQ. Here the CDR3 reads CASSLALPQGSGNTIYF. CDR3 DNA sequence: TGCGCCAGCAGCTTGGCTCTACCTCAGGGGTCTGGAAACACCATATATTTT.

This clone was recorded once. This chain's CDR3 is CASTPRQGGLGEQFF. CDR3 nucleotide sequence: TGTGCCAGCACCCCGCGACAGGGGGGTCTGGGTGAGCAGTTCTTC. The chain uses TRBV7-6 and TRBJ2-1; 9 positions agree with TRBD1. This CDR3 is built from 15 residues. Germline values: CDR1 SGHVS, CDR2 FNYEAQ. Unmatched junction bases numbered 13, after V lost 7 bases and J lost 9 bases. Full variable domain (missing parts from reference TRBV7-6 and TRBJ2-1): GAGVSQSPRYKVTKRGQDVALRCDPISGHVSLYWYRQALGQGPEFLTYFNYEAQQDKSGLPNDRFSAERPEGSISTLTIQRTEQRDSAMYRCASTPRQGGLGEQFFGPGTRLTVL.

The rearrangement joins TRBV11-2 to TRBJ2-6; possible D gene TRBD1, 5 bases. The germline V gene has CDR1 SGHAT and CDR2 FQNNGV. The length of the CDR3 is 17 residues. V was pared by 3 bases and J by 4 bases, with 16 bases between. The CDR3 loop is CASSLGHSGSGANVLTF. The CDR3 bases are TGTGCCAGCAGCTTGGGCCACTCAGGGTCGGGGGCCAACGTCCTGACTTTC.

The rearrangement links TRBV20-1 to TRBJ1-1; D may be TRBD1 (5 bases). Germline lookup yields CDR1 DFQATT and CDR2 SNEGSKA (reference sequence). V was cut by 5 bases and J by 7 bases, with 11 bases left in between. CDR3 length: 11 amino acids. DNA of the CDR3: TGCAGTGCTTCACAGGCTATTGAAGCTTTCTTT. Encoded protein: CSASQAIEAFF.

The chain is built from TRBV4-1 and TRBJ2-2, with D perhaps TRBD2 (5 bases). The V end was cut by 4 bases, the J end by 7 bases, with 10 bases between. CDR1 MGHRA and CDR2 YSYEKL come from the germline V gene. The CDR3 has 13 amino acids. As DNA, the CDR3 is TGCGCCAGCAGCCCCTACGAGGGCGGGGAGCTGTTTTTT. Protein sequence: CASSPYEGGELFF.

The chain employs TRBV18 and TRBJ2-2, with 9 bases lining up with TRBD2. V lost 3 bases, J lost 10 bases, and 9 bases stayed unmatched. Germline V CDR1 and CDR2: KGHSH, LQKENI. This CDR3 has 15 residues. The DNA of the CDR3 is TGTGCCAGCTCACCGGGAGCGGGGGGCCGTTCGGAGCTGTTTTTT. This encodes CASSPGAGGRSELFF.

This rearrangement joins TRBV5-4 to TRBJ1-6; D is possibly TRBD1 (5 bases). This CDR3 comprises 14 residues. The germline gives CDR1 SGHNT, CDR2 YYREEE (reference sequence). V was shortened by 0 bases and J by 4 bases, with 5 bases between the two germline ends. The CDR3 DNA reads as TGTGCCAGCAGCTTGGGACAGTATAATTCACCCCTCCACTTT. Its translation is CASSLGQYNSPLHF.

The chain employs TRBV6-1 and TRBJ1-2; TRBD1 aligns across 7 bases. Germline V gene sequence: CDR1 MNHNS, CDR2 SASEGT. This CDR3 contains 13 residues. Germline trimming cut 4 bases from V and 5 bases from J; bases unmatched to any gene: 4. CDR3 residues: CASSGTGDYGYTF. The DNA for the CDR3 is TGTGCCAGCAGTGGGACAGGAGATTATGGCTACACCTTC.

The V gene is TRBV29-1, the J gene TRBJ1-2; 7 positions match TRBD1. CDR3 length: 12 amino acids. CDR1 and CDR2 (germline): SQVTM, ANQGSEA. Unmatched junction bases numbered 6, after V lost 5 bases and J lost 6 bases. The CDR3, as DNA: TGCAGCGTTAAGACAGGGAGCCATGGCTACACCTTC. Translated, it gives CSVKTGSHGYTF.

The chain's CDR3 is CAISDGRGRTEAFF. CDR3 coding DNA: TGTGCCATCAGTGACGGCAGGGGACGGACTGAAGCTTTCTTT. This chain uses TRBV10-3 with TRBJ1-1, with a tentative D call TRBD1 (6 bases). CDR3 length: 14 residues. V was shortened by 3 bases and J by 5 bases, with 13 bases between the two germline ends. The germline gives CDR1 ENHRY, CDR2 SYGVKD.

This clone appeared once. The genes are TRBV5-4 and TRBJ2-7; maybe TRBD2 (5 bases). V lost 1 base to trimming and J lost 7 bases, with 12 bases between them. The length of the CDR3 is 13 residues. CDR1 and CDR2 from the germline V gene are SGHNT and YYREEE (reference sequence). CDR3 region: CASSLHTGWEQYF. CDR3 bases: TGTGCCAGCAGCTTGCACACGGGGTGGGAGCAGTACTTC. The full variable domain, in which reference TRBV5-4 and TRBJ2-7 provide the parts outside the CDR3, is ETGVTQSPTHLIKTRGQQVTLRCSSQSGHNTVSWYQQALGQGPQFIFQYYREEENGRGNFPPRFSGLQFPNYSSELNVNALELDDSALYLCASSLHTGWEQYFGPGTRLTVT.

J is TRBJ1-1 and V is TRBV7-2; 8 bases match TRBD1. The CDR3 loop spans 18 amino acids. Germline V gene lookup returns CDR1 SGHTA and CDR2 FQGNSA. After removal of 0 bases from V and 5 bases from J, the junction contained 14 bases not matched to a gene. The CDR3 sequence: CASSLAFVGRGPSTEAFF. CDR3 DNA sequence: TGTGCCAGCAGCTTAGCGTTTGTAGGCAGGGGGCCGAGTACTGAAGCTTTCTTT. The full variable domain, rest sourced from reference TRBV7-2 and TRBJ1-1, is GAGVSQSPSNKVTEKGKDVELRCDPISGHTALYWYRQSLGQGLEFLIYFQGNSAPDKSGLPSDRFSAERTGGSVSTLTIQRTQQEDSAVYLCASSLAFVGRGPSTEAFFGQGTRLTVV.

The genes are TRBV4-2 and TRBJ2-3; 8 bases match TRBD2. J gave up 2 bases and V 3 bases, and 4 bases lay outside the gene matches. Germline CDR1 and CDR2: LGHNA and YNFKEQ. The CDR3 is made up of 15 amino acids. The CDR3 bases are TGTGCCAGCAGCCAGAGCGGGGGAAACACAGATACGCAGTATTTT. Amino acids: CASSQSGGNTDTQYF.

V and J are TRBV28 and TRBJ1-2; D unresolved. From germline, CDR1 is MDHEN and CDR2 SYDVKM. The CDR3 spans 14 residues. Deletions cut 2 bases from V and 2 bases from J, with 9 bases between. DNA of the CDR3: TGTGCCAGCAGTTTAATCCAGAAAAACTATGGCTACACCTTC. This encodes CASSLIQKNYGYTF.

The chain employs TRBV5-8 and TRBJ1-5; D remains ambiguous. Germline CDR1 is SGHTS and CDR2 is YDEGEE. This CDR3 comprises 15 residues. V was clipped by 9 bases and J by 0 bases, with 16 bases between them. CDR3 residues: CATAVEANSNQPQHF. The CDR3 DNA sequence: TGTGCCACCGCCGTGGAGGCTAATAGCAATCAGCCCCAGCATTTT.

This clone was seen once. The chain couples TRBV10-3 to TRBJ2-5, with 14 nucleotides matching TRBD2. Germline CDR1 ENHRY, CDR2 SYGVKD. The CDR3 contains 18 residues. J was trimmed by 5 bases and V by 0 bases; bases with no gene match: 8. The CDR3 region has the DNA TGTGCCATCAGTGAGTCGGGACTAGCGGGGGTACCGGTCGAGACCCAGTACTTC. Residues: CAISESGLAGVPVETQYF.

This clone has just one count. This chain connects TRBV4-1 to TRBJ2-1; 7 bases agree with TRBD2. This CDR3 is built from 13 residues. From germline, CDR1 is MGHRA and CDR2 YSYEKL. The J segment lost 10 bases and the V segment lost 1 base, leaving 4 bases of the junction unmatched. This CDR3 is CASSQVGGDEQFF. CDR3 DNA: TGCGCCAGCAGCCAAGTGGGGGGGGACGAGCAGTTCTTC.

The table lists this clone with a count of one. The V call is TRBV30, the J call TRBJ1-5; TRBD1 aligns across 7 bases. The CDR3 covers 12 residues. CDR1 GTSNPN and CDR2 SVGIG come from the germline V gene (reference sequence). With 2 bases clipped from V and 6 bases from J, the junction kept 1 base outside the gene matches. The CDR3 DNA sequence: TGTGCCTGGAGTCGACAGGGTCAGCCCCAGCATTTT. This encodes CAWSRQGQPQHF.

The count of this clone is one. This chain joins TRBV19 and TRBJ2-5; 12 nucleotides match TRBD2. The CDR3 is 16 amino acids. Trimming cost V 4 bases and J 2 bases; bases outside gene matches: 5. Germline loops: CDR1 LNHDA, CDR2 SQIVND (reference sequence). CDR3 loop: CASSRLTSGGQETQYF. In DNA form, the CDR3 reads TGTGCCAGTAGTAGGTTGACTAGCGGGGGACAAGAGACCCAGTACTTC.